Below, 10 T cell receptor beta chains from the same sample are listed, as sequenced in a study of cytomegalovirus exposure and HLA in healthy donors. In the PCR, 60 Vbeta and 13 Jbeta primers were used. TCRdb's copy holds only in-frame clones and misses some; the assay was immunoSEQ multiplex PCR. The repertoire consists of approximately 150,000 clones, with 65% to 80% occurring once and the leading ten covering 2% to 3%. The sequencing sample was made of PBMCs. The receptors derive from a woman aged 40 to 50 in good health and CMV-seropositive.

J is TRBJ2-5 and V is TRBV19; D is unresolved. The CDR3 spans 16 residues. V shed 5 bases and J shed 0 bases, with 16 bases lying between them. Looked up from germline, CDR1 is LNHDA and CDR2 is SQIVND (reference sequence). The CDR3 DNA sequence: TGTGCCAGTAGTCTCCAAGGAGAATTGTACCAAGAGACCCAGTACTTC. It specifies CASSLQGELYQETQYF. Filled out from reference TRBV19 and TRBJ2-5, the complete variable domain reads DGGITQSPKYLFRKEGQNVTLSCEQNLNHDAMYWYRQDPGQGLRLIYYSQIVNDFQKGDIAEGYSVSREKKESFPLTVTSAQKNPTAFYLCASSLQGELYQETQYFGPGTRLLVL.

The chain recombines TRBV19 with TRBJ2-5; 8 nucleotides align to TRBD2. The CDR3 is made up of 15 amino acids. Germline CDR1 reads LNHDA; CDR2 reads SQIVND (reference sequence). The V gene end was trimmed by 3 bases and the J gene end by 5 bases; junction bases not matched to a gene: 8. CDR3 protein: CASSIITGGQETQYF. The CDR3 region has the DNA TGTGCCAGTAGTATTATAACGGGGGGGCAGGAGACCCAGTACTTC. Full variable domain (outside the CDR3, taken from reference TRBV19 and TRBJ2-5): DGGITQSPKYLFRKEGQNVTLSCEQNLNHDAMYWYRQDPGQGLRLIYYSQIVNDFQKGDIAEGYSVSREKKESFPLTVTSAQKNPTAFYLCASSIITGGQETQYFGPGTRLLVL.

The chain carries TRBV30 and TRBJ1-4; D may be TRBD1 (6 bases). With 2 bases removed from V and 4 bases from J, the gap between germline ends came to 11 bases. Looked up from germline, CDR1 is GTSNPN and CDR2 is SVGIG (reference sequence). This CDR3 spans 14 amino acids. CDR3 nucleotide sequence: TGTGCCTGGAGTAGTAGGACAGTTAATGAAAAACTGTTTTTT. It codes for CAWSSRTVNEKLFF.

This rearrangement joins TRBV29-1 to TRBJ1-1, with 7 bases matching TRBD1. Trimming at V came to 5 bases and at J to 6 bases, leaving 9 bases not matched to a gene. The CDR3 loop spans 13 amino acids. Germline values: CDR1 SQVTM, CDR2 ANQGSEA. The CDR3 protein is CSVLRGRGAEAFF. The DNA for the CDR3 is TGCAGCGTTCTTCGGGGCAGGGGGGCTGAAGCTTTCTTT.

The gene calls are TRBV7-9 and TRBJ2-3; D is undetermined. The germline V gene has CDR1 SEHNR and CDR2 FQNEAQ (reference sequence). Deletions cut 6 bases from V and 2 bases from J, with 15 bases between. This CDR3 is 15 amino acids long. The CDR3 here is CASSQDLGPTDTQYF. The CDR3, as DNA: TGTGCCAGCAGTCAAGATCTAGGCCCCACAGATACGCAGTATTTT.

The gene calls are TRBV28 and TRBJ2-3; 8 positions match TRBD1. CDR3 size: 17 residues. Germline CDR1 reads MDHEN; CDR2 reads SYDVKM. The trim removed 3 bases at V and 1 base at J, leaving 9 bases unmatched. The CDR3 region has the DNA TGTGCCAGCAGTTTTGAGGGACAGGCCATAGGCACAGATACGCAGTATTTT. It encodes CASSFEGQAIGTDTQYF.

This clone was counted only a few times. The chain has TRBV30 and TRBJ1-3, with unresolved D. V lost 4 bases, J lost 7 bases, and 14 bases lay in between. This CDR3 is built from 13 residues. Looked up from germline, CDR1 is GTSNPN and CDR2 is SVGIG (reference sequence). The CDR3 sequence: CAWTVHERNTIYF. The CDR3 bases are TGTGCCTGGACAGTACACGAGAGGAACACCATATATTTT.

This chain joins TRBV25-1 and TRBJ2-7; possibly TRBD1 for D (6 bases). Germline-derived CDR1 and CDR2 are MGHDK and SYGVNS. CDR3 size: 14 residues. Trimming pared 2 bases from V and 4 bases from J, leaving 12 bases between. The CDR3 is CASSEGGGFYEQYF. The CDR3 DNA follows: TGTGCCAGCAGTGAAGGGGGCGGTTTTTACGAGCAGTACTTC.

The chain recombines TRBV7-6 with TRBJ2-5, with TRBD1 identical over 8 bases. Germline V gives CDR1 SGHVS, CDR2 FNYEAQ. V lost 6 bases, J lost 9 bases, and 3 bases stayed unmatched. The CDR3 length is 11 residues. This CDR3 is CASRTGVAQYF. As DNA, the CDR3 is TGTGCCAGCAGGACAGGGGTGGCCCAGTACTTC.

The genes are TRBV28 and TRBJ1-2; D might be TRBD1 (5 bases). Trimming stripped 1 base from V and 8 bases from J, with 17 bases between. Germline V gene lookup returns CDR1 MDHEN and CDR2 SYDVKM. The CDR3 covers 15 residues. The CDR3 DNA reads TGTGCCAGCAGTTTATTTAACTCCAGGGTGAAAGGCTACACCTTC. This gives the protein CASSLFNSRVKGYTF.